Here is one T cell receptor beta chain with its context. This CDR3 spans 13 amino acids. The germline V gene has CDR1 MRHNA and CDR2 SNTAGT. Trimming stripped 5 bases from V and 0 bases from J, with 7 bases between. Method: immunoSEQ multiplex PCR; TCRdb's copy keeps in-frame clones and lacks some. The data show about 60,000 clones, around 87% seen once. This entry is derived from a study of technical replicates of blood from a handful of donors. The sequence derives from a human donor in good health. Some clones in this sample may be carry-over from other donors' samples. Sequencing input: PBMCs. The rearrangement joins TRBV6-4 to TRBJ1-1; perhaps TRBD1 as D (6 bases). The CDR3, as DNA: TGTGCCAGCAGTCCAGGGGTGAACACTGAAGCTTTCTTT. Translated, it gives CASSPGVNTEAFF.